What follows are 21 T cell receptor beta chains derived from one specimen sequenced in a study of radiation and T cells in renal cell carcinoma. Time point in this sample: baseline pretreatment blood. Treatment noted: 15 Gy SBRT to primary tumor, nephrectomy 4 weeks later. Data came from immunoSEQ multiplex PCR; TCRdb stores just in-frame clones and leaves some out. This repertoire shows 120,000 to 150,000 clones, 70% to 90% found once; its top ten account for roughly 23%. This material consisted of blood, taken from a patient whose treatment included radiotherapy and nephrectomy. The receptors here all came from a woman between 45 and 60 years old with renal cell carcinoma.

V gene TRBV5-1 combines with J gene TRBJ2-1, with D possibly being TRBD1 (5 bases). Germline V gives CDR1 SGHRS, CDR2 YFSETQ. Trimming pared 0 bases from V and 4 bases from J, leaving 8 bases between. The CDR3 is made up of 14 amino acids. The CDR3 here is CASSLGQLYNEQFF. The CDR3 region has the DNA TGCGCCAGCAGCTTGGGACAGCTGTACAATGAGCAGTTCTTC.

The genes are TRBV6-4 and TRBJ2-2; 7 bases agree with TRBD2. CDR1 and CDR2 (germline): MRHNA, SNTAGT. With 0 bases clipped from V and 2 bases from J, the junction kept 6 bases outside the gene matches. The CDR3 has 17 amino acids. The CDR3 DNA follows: TGTGCCAGCAGTGACTCCGGGGAGCGGGGAAACACCGGGGAGCTGTTTTTT. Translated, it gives CASSDSGERGNTGELFF.

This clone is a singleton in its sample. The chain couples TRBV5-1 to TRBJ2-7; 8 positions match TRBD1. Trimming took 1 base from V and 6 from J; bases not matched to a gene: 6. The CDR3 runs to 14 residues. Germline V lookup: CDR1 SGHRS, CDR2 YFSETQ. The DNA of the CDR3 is TGCGCCAGCAGCTTGCTGACAGGGGAAAGCGAGCAGTACTTC. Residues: CASSLLTGESEQYF.

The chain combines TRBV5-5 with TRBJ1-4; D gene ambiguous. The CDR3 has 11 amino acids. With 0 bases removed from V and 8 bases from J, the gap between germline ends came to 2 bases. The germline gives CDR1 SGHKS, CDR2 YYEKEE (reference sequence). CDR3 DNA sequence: TGTGCCAGCAGCTTGGAGGAAAAACTGTTTTTT. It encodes CASSLEEKLFF.

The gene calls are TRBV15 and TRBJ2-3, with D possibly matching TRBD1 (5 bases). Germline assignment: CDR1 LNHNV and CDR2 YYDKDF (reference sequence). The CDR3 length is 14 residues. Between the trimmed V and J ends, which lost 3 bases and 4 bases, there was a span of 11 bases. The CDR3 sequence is CATSREGVPDTQYF. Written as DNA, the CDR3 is TGTGCCACCAGCAGGGAAGGGGTCCCAGATACGCAGTATTTT.

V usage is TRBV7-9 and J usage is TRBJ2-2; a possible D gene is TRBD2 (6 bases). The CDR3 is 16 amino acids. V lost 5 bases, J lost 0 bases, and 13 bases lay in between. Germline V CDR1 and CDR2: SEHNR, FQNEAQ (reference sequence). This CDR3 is CASSPVGGTNTGELFF. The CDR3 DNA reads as TGTGCCAGCAGCCCGGTGGGGGGTACGAACACCGGGGAGCTGTTTTTT. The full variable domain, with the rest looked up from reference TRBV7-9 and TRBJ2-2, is DTGVSQNPRHKITKRGQNVTFRCDPISEHNRLYWYRQTLGQGPEFLTYFQNEAQLEKSRLLSDRFSAERPKGSFSTLEIQRTEQGDSAMYLCASSPVGGTNTGELFFGEGSRLTVL.

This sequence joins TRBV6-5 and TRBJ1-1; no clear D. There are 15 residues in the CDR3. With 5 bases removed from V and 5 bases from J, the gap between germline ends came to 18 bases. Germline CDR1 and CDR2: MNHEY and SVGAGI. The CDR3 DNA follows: TGTGCCAGCAGTCCCCCCCTCGGTGGTAGGACTGAAGCTTTCTTT. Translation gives CASSPPLGGRTEAFF.

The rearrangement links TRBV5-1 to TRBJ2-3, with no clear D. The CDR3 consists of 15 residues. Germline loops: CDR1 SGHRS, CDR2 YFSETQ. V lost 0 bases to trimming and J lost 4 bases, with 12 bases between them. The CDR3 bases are TGCGCCAGCAGCTTGGAAATCGAACAGCCAGATACGCAGTATTTT. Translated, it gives CASSLEIEQPDTQYF.

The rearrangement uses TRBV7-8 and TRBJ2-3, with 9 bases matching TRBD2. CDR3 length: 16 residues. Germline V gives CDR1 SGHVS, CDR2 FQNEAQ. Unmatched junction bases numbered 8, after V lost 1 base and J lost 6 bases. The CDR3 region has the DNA TGTGCCAGCAGCTTAGGGAGACTAGCGGTGGGGGATACGCAGTATTTT. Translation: CASSLGRLAVGDTQYF.

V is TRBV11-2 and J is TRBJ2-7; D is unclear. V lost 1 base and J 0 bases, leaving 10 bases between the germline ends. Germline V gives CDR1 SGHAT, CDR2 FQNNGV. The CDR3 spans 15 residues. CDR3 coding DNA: TGTGCCAGCAGCTTAGGTCCGAAGAGCTCCTACGAGCAGTACTTC. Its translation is CASSLGPKSSYEQYF. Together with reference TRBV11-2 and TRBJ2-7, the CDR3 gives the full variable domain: EAGVAQSPRYKIIEKRQSVAFWCNPISGHATLYWYQQILGQGPKLLIQFQNNGVVDDSQLPKDRFSAERLKGVDSTLKIQPAKLEDSAVYLCASSLGPKSSYEQYFGPGTRLTVT.

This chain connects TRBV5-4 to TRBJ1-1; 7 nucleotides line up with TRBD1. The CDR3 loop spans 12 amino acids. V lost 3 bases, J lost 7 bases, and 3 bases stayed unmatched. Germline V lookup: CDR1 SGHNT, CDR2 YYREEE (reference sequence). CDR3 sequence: CASSYDRVEAFF. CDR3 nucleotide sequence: TGTGCCAGCAGCTATGACAGGGTTGAAGCTTTCTTT.

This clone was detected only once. The DNA for the CDR3 is TGTGCCAGCAGCTCCCGACAGGACCTCTCCTACGAGCAGTACTTC. It is translated as CASSSRQDLSYEQYF. The chain has TRBV7-2 and TRBJ2-7, with D possibly TRBD1 on 6 matching bases. Germline CDR1 reads SGHTA; CDR2 reads FQGNSA. The V and J ends lost 4 bases and 0 bases respectively, with 13 bases between them. This CDR3 is 15 amino acids long.

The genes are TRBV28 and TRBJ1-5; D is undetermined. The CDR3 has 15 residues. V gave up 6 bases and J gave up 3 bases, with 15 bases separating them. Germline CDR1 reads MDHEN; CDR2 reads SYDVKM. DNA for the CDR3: TGTGCCAGCAGCGCGCTGCGGCAGGTCAATCAGCCCCAGCATTTT. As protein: CASSALRQVNQPQHF.

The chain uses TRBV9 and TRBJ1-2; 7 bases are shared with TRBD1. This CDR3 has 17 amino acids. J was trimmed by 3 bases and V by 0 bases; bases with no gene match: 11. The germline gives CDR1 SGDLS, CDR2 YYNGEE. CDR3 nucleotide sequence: TGTGCCAGCAGCGTAGCTCGGAGGGGGCAGAAGGACTATGGCTACACCTTC. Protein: CASSVARRGQKDYGYTF.

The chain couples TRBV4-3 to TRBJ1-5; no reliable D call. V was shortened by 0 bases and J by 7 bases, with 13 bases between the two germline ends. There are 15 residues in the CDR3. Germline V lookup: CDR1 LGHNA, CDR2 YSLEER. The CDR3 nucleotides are TGCGCCAGCAGCCAAGATCCACGTCACGGACAGCCCCAGCATTTT. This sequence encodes CASSQDPRHGQPQHF.

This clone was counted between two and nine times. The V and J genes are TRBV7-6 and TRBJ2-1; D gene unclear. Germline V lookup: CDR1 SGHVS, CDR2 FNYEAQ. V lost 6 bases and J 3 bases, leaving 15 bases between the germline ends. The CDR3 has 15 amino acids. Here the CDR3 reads CASSPRRSYYNEQFF. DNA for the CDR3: TGTGCCAGCAGTCCCCGCAGGAGCTACTACAATGAGCAGTTCTTC.

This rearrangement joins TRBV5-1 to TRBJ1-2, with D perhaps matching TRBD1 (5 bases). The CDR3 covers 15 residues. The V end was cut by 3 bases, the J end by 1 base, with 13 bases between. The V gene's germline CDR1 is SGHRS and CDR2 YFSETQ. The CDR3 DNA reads TGCGCCAGCAGCTCGTGGTTGGGGGTTAACTATGGCTACACCTTC. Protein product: CASSSWLGVNYGYTF.

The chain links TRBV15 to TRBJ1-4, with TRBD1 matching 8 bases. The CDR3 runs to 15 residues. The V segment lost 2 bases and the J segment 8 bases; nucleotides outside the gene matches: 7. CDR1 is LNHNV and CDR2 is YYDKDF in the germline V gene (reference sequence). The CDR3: CATSRNTGGEEKLFF. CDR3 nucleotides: TGTGCCACCAGCAGAAACACAGGGGGGGAGGAAAAACTGTTTTTT.

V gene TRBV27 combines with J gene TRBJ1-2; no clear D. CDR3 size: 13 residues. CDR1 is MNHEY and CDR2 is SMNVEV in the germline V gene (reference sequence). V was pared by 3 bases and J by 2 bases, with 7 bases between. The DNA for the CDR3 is TGTGCCAGCAGTTTCTCCCGGAACTATGGCTACACCTTC. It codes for CASSFSRNYGYTF.

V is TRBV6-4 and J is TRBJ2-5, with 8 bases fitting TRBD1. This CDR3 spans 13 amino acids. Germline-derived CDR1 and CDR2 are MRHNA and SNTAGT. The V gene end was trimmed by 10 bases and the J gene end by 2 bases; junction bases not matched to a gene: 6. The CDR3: CANRTGTQETQYF. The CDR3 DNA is TGTGCCAACCGGACAGGGACACAAGAGACCCAGTACTTC.

The CDR3 reads CSVSGPMGGNTIYF. DNA for the CDR3: TGCAGCGTTAGCGGACCGATGGGAGGAAACACCATATATTTT. The V call is TRBV29-1, the J call TRBJ1-3, with unresolved D. Trimming stripped 5 bases from V and 4 bases from J, with 15 bases between. The CDR3 contains 14 residues. Germline V gives CDR1 SQVTM, CDR2 ANQGSEA. Together with reference TRBV29-1 and TRBJ1-3, the CDR3 gives the full variable domain: SAVISQKPSRDICQRGTSLTIQCQVDSQVTMMFWYRQQPGQSLTLIATANQGSEATYESGFVIDKFPISRPNLTFSTLTVSNMSPEDSSIYLCSVSGPMGGNTIYFGEGSWLTVV.